The T cell receptor beta chain under discussion was sequenced for a study of T cell changes during pregnancy in multiple sclerosis. The assay was immunoSEQ multiplex PCR, and TCRdb's table has in-frame clones only and misses some. The sample lists about 76,000 clones; roughly 92% were seen once. The CDR3 sequence is 19 residues long. The junction had 20 bases not matched to a gene; V was cut back by 5 bases and J by 4 bases. Germline V gene sequence: CDR1 SNHLY, CDR2 FYNNEI. In this sample, this clone turned up once. This clonotype originated in a female donor in good health, enrolled as a control in a pregnancy study. V gene TRBV2 combines with J gene TRBJ1-2; TRBD1 matches at 9 bases. The starting material was peripheral blood, obtained after pregnancy. The CDR3 DNA follows: TGTGCCAGCAGTCCCCGGGGACAGGGAAGCAGGAGTGTTCGCTATGGCTACACCTTC. This translates into CASSPRGQGSRSVRYGYTF.